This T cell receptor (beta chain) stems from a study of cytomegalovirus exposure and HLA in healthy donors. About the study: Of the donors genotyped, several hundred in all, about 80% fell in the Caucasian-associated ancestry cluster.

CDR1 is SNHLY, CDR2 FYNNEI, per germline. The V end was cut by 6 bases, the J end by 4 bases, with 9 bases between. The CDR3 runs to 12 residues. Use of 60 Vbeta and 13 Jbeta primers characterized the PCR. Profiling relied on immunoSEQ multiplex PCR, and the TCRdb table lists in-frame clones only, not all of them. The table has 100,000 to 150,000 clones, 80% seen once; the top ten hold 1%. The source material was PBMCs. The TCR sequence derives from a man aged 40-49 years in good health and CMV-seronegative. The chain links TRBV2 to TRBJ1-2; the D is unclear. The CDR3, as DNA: TGTGCCAGCAGGACGGAGGTCTATGGCTACACCTTC. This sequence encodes CASRTEVYGYTF.